The clone carrying this T cell receptor beta chain came up a few times. The CDR3 consists of 11 residues. The germline CDR1 and CDR2 sequences are DFQATT and SNEGSKA (reference sequence). The sample belongs to a study of blood T cells in healthy people across ages. Alongside a J-beta primer mix, a sample-barcoded 5' primer served in a second PCR lasting about 6 to 12 cycles. TCRdb ran MiXCR on the 5' RACE reads and lists one entry per CDR3 protein. The sample holds some 760,000 distinct CDR3 sequences; 25% are singletons and the top ten take approximately 4%. These data were also filed under a second study, of T cells of mothers and their children.

The TCR was taken from a boy aged 10-17 years in good health. The chain uses TRBV20-1 and TRBJ2-5; no reliable D call. The sequencing input was blood. CDR3 sequence reads: CSGTRVETQYF. Here the CDR3 DNA reads TGCAGCGGAACACGGGTTGAGACCCAGTACTTC.